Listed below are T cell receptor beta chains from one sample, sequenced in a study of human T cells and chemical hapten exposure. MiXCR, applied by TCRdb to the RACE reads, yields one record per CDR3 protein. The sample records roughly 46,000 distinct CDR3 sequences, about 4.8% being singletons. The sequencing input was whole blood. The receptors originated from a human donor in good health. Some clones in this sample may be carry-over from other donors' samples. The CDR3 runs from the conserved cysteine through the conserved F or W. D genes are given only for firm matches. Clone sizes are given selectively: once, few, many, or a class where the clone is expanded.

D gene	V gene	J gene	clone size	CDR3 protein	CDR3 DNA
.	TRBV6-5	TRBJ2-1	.	CASSHVGVWEQFF	TGTGCCAGCAGTCACGTGGGAGTTTGGGAGCAGTTCTTC
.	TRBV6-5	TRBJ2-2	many	CASSTRPTNTGELFF	TGTGCCAGCAGTACCCGACCGACGAACACCGGGGAGCTGTTTTTT
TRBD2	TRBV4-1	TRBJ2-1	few	CASSQGGLAGGPDNEQFF	TGCGCCAGCAGCCAAGGGGGACTAGCGGGAGGGCCCGACAATGAGCAGTTCTTC
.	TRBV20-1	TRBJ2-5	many	CSARAPLGETQYF	TGCAGTGCTAGAGCTCCCCTGGGAGAGACCCAGTACTTC
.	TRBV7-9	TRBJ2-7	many	CASSRLMWSDEQYF	TGTGCCAGCAGCCGACTAATGTGGTCGGATGAGCAGTACTTC
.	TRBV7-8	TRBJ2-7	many	CASSSSSVHSYEQYF	TGTGCCAGCAGCTCGTCTAGCGTACACTCCTACGAGCAGTACTTC
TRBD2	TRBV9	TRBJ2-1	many	CASSVVASGRVYEQFF	TGTGCCAGCAGCGTAGTGGCTAGCGGGAGAGTCTATGAGCAGTTCTTC
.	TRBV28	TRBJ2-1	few	CASSRAQGGSYNEQFF	TGTGCCAGCAGCCGGGCGCAGGGCGGCTCCTACAATGAGCAGTTCTTC
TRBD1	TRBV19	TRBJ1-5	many	CASTQPGGLQPQHF	TGTGCCAGTACCCAACCAGGGGGCCTTCAGCCCCAGCATTTT
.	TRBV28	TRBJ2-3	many	CASSPSIGGTQYF	TGTGCCAGCAGCCCATCTATCGGCGGTACGCAGTATTTT
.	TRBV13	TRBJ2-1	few	CASGEFPNNEQFF	TGTGCCAGCGGTGAGTTTCCCAACAATGAGCAGTTCTTC
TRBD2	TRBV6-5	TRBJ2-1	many	CASSYRGGQQFF	TGTGCCAGCAGTTACCGGGGGGGACAGCAGTTCTTC
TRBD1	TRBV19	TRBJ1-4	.	CASSPEDRGNEKLFF	TGTGCCAGCTCTCCGGAAGACAGGGGTAATGAAAAACTGTTTTTT
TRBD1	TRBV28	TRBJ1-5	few	CASTPATGGSQPQHF	TGTGCCAGCACCCCAGCGACAGGGGGCAGTCAGCCCCAGCATTTT
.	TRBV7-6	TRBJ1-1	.	CASSLGRRDWNTEAFF	TGTGCCAGCAGCTTAGGGAGGCGCGACTGGAACACTGAAGCTTTCTTT
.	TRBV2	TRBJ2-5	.	CASSPRQVQETQYF	TGTGCCAGCAGCCCCAGACAGGTACAAGAGACCCAGTACTTC
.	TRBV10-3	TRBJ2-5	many	CAISESGDGRETQYF	TGTGCCATCAGTGAGTCGGGGGACGGTCGAGAGACCCAGTACTTC
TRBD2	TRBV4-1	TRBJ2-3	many	CASSQSGLAGALDTQYF	TGCGCCAGCAGCCAATCGGGACTAGCGGGAGCCTTGGATACGCAGTATTTT
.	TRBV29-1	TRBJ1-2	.	CAFWGNYGYTF	TGCGCCTTCTGGGGGAACTATGGCTACACCTTC
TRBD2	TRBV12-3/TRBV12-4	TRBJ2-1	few	CASSSSGSGENEQFF	TGTGCCAGCAGTTCTAGCGGGAGTGGTGAGAATGAGCAGTTCTTC
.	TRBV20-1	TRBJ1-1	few	CSASPANTEAFF	TGCAGTGCTAGTCCGGCGAACACTGAAGCTTTCTTT
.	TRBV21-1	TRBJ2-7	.	CASSKEPSGYEQYF	TGTGCCAGCAGCAAAGAGCCTAGCGGTTACGAGCAGTACTTC
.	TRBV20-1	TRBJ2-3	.	CSASWVGGTDTQYF	TGCAGTGCTAGTTGGGTGGGGGGCACAGATACGCAGTATTTT
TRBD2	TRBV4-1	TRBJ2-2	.	CASRGLRTSDRNTGELFF	TGCGCCAGCAGGGGGCTGCGGACTAGCGATCGGAACACCGGGGAGCTGTTTTTT
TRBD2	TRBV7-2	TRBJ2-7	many	CASSPWTSNEQYF	TGTGCCAGCAGCCCGTGGACTAGTAACGAGCAGTACTTC
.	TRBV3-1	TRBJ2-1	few	CASRLHYNEQFF	TGTGCCAGCAGACTCCACTACAATGAGCAGTTCTTC
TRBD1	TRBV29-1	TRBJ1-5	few	CSVGTGGEGNQPQHF	TGCAGCGTCGGTACAGGGGGCGAAGGCAATCAGCCCCAGCATTTT
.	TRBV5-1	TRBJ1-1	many	CASSLGGEANTEAFF	TGCGCCAGCAGCTTGGGGGGGGAGGCGAACACTGAAGCTTTCTTT
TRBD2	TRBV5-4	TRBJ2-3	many	CASSLRSGPYTDTQYF	TGTGCCAGCAGCTTGCGTAGCGGGCCATACACAGATACGCAGTATTTT